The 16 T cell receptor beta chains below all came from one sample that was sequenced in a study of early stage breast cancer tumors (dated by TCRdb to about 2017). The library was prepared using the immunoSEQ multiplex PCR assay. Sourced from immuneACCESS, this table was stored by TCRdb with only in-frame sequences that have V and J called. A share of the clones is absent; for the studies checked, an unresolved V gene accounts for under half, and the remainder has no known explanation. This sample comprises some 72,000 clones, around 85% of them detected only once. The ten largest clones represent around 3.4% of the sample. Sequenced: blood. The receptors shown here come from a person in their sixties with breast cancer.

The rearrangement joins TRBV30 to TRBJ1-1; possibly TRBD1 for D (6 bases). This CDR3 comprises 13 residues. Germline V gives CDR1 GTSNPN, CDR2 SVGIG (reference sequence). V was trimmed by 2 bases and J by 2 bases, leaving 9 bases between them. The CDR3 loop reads CAWSRQANTEAFF. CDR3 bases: TGTGCCTGGAGTAGACAGGCCAACACTGAAGCTTTCTTT.

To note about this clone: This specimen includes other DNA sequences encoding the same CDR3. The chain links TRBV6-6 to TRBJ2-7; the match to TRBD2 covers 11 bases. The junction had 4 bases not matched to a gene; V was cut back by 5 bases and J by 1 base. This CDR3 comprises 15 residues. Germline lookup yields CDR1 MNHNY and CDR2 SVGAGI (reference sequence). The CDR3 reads CASSALAGGSYEQYF. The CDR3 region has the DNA TGTGCCAGCAGTGCCCTAGCGGGGGGATCCTACGAGCAGTACTTC.

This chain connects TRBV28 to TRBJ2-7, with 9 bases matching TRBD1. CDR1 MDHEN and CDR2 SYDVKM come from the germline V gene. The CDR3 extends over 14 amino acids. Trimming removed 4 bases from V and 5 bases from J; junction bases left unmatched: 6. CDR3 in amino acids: CASSSSDRGDEQYF. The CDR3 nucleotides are TGTGCCAGCAGTTCATCCGACAGGGGGGACGAGCAGTACTTC.

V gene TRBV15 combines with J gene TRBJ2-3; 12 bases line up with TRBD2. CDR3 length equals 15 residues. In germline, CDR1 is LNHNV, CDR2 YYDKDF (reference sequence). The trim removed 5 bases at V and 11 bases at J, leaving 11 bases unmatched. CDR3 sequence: CATSSRTSGTWGQYF. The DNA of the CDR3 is TGTGCCACCAGCTCCCGGACTAGCGGGACGTGGGGGCAGTATTTT.

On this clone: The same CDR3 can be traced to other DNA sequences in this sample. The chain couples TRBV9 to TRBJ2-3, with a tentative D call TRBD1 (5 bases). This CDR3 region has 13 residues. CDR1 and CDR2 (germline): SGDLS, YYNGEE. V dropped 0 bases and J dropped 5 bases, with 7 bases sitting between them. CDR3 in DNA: TGTGCCAGCAGCGTAGTAGGGGAAGATACGCAGTATTTT. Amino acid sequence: CASSVVGEDTQYF.

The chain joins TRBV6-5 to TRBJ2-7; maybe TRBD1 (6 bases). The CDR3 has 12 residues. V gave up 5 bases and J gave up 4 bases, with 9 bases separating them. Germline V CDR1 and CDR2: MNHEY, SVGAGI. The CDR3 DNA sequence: TGTGCCAGCAGTCTACAGGGTTACGAGCAGTACTTC. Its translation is CASSLQGYEQYF.

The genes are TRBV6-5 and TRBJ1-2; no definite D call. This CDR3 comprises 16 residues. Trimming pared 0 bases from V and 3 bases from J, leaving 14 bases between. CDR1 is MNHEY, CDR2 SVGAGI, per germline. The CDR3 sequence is CASSYSNLGAHYGYTF. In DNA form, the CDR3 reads TGTGCCAGCAGTTACTCGAATCTGGGTGCACACTATGGCTACACCTTC.

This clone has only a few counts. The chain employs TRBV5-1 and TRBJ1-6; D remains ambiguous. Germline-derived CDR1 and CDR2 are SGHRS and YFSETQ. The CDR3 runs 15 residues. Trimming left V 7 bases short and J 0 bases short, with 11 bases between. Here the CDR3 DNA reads TGCGCCAGCTCAACCGAGAGCTCCTATAATTCACCCCTCCACTTT. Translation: CASSTESSYNSPLHF.

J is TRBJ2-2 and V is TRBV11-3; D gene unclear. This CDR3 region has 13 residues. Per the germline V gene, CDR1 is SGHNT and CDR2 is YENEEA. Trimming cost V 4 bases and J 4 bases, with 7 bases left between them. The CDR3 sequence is CASSSLRTGELFF. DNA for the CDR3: TGTGCCAGCAGCTCCCTCCGCACCGGGGAGCTGTTTTTT.

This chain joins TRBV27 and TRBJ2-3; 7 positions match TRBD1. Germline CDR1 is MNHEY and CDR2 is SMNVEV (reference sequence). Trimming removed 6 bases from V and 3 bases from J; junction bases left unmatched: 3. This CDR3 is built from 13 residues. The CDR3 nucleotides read TGTGCCAGCAGCGACAGGGTGACAGATACGCAGTATTTT. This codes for CASSDRVTDTQYF.

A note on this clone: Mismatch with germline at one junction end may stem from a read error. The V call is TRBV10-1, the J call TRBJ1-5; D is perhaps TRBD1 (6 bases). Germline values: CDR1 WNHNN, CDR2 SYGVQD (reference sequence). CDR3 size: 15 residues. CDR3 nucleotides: TGCGCCAGCAGAGAGTCAGGGGCTGGTAATCAGCCCCAGCATTTT. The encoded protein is CASRESGAGNQPQHF.

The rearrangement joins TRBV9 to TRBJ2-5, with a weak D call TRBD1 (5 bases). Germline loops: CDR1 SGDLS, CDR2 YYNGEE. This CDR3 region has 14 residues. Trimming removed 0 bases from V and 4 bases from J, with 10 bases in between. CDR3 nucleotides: TGTGCCAGCAGCGTAGGACAGTCTAGAGAGACCCAGTACTTC. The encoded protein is CASSVGQSRETQYF.

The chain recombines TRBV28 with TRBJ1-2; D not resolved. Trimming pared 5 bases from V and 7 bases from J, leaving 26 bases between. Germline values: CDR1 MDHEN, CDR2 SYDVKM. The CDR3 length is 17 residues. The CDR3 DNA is TGTGCCAGCAGTCTCCTTAGCCGCAAACGGTCTTTCGGTGGCTACACCTTC. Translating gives CASSLLSRKRSFGGYTF.

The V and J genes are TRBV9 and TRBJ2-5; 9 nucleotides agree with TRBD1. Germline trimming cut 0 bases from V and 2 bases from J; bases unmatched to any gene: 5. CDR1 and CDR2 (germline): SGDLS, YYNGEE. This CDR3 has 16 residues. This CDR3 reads CASSVGLGTGQETQYF. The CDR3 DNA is TGTGCCAGCAGCGTAGGATTAGGGACAGGGCAAGAGACCCAGTACTTC.

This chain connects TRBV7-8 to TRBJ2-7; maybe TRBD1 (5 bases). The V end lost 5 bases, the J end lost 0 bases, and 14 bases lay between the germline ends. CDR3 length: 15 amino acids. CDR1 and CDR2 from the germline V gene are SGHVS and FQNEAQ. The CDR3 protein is CASSLSLQGSYEQYF. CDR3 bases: TGTGCCAGCAGCCTAAGCCTCCAGGGCTCCTACGAGCAGTACTTC.

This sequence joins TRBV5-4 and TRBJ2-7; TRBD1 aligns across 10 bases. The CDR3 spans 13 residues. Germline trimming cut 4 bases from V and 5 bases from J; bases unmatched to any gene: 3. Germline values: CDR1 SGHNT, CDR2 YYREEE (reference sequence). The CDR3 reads CASSAGQGHEQYF. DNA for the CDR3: TGTGCCAGCAGCGCGGGACAGGGGCACGAGCAGTACTTC.